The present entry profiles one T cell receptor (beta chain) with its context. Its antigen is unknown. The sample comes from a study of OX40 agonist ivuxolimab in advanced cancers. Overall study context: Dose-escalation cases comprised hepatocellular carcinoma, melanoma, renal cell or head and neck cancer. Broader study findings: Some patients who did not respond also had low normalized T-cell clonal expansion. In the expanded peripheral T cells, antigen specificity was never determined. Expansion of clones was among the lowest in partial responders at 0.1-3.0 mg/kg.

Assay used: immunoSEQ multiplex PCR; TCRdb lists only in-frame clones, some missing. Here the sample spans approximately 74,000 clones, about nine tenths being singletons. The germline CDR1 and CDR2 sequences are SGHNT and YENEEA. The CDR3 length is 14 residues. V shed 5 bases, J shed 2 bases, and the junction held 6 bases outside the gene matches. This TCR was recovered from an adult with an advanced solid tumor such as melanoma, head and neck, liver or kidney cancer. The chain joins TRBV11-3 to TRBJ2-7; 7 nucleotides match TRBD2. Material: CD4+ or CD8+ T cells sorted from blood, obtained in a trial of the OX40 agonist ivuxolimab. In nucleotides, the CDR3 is TGTGCCAGCAGCCCACGACTAGCCGCCTACGAGCAGTACTTC. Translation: CASSPRLAAYEQYF.